A single TCR beta chain is shown here with its context. An input of roughly 0.5 to 1 ug of RNA was subjected to reverse transcription using random hexamers. A single record per CDR3 protein comes from TCRdb applying MiXCR to the immunoSEQ multiplex PCR reads. This sample carries about 76,000 distinct CDR3 sequences, approximately 94% of them seen once, and the ten largest clones take about 0.41%. CDR1 is LNHDA, CDR2 SQIVND, per germline (reference sequence). The CDR3 extends over 14 amino acids. V shed 3 bases and J shed 6 bases, with 12 bases lying between them. The record originates from a study of CD8 T cells in Susac syndrome.

The chain joins TRBV19 to TRBJ1-5; D is possibly TRBD1 (5 bases). The sequenced sample was CD8+ T cells from PBMCs. The receptor comes from a human donor with Susac syndrome. The CDR3 protein is CASSMSGGSQPQHF. The CDR3 DNA follows: TGTGCCAGTAGTATGAGCGGGGGGAGTCAGCCCCAGCATTTT.